This T cell receptor beta chain was found in a study of tumor and adjacent non-tumor tissue in lung cancer. The wider study: The cohort had around eleven adenocarcinoma, a couple of squamous cell and 1 small cell patients. The patients, approximately nine men and 4 or 5 women, were about 30 to 85 with stage I to III disease.

Study-level results: Significantly higher TCR diversity was found in tumor than normal lung. Shorter survival was associated with higher TCR diversity in tumors.

RNA was extracted from bulk tissue without any cell sorting. About this clonotype itself: Its antigen is undetermined.

The library came from three nested PCR rounds adapted from ARM-PCR protocols. TCRdb redid the calling of the multiplex PCR reads with MiXCR, one entry per CDR3 protein. The table includes about 110,000 distinct CDR3 sequences, around 75% detected once. CDR1 and CDR2 from the germline V gene are MDHEN and SYDVKM. The CDR3 spans 14 residues. This receptor was taken from a woman aged 55-75 years with non-small cell lung cancer. The chain carries TRBV28 and TRBJ1-4; D possibly corresponds to TRBD1 (5 bases). The sequencing input was lung tumor tissue. The CDR3 DNA reads as TGTACTAGCAGTTTGGCGGGGGCTAATGAAAAACTGTTTTTT. Protein product: CTSSLAGANEKLFF.